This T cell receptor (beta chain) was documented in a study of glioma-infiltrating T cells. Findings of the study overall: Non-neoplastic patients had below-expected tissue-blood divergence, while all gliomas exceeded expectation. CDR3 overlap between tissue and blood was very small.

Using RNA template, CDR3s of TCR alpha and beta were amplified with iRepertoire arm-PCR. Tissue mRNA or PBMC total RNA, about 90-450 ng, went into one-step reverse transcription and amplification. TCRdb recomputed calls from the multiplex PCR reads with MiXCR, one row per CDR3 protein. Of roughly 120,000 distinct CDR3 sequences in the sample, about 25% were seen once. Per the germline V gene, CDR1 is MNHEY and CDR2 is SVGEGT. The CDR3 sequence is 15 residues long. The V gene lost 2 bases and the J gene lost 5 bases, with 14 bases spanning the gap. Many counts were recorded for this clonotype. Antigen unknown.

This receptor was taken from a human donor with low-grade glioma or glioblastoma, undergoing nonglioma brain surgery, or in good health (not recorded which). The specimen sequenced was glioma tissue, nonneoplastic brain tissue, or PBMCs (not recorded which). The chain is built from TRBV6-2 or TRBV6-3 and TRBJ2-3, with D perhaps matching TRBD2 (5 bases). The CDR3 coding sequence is TGTGCCAGCAGTTACACGCGGGCCCCGGAAGATACGCAGTATTTT. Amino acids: CASSYTRAPEDTQYF.